Following are 21 T cell receptor beta chains from one sample sequenced in a study of post-analysis software for immune sequencing data. Overall study findings and caveats: A few TRBV segments appeared more often in patients than in controls, and TRBV5-6, TRBV5-1 and TRBV20-1 were among these.

Unique molecular identifiers tagged the TCR beta cDNA libraries. TCRdb re-called the PCR reads through MiXCR, storing one row per CDR3 protein. The data show a few hundred thousand distinct CDR3 sequences, roughly 35% seen once. Antigens of these TCRs are unknown. Material: blood. The receptors shown here come from a girl aged 5-17 years with multiple sclerosis.

This clonotype was detected a few times. The genes are TRBV15 and TRBJ1-2; the D gene is possibly TRBD1 (5 bases). CDR3 length equals 18 residues. Trimming shortened V by 1 base and J by 4 bases, and 22 bases separated the two germline ends. Germline assignment: CDR1 LNHNV and CDR2 YYDKDF (reference sequence). The DNA for the CDR3 is TGTGCCACCAGCAGAGTGGATTTGGCAGGGTTCGCCCTCTATGGCTACACCTTC. Its protein is CATSRVDLAGFALYGYTF.

The chain is built from TRBV6-5 and TRBJ1-5; the D is unclear. The CDR3 has 13 residues. Germline CDR1 is MNHEY and CDR2 is SVGAGI. Trimming removed 6 bases from V and 5 bases from J, with 11 bases in between. CDR3 region: CASSEGFYQPQHF. CDR3 nucleotide sequence: TGTGCCAGCAGCGAAGGGTTCTATCAGCCCCAGCATTTT.

This sequence joins TRBV4-2 and TRBJ2-5; perhaps TRBD1 as D (5 bases). The CDR3 is 15 amino acids. The germline V gene encodes CDR1 LGHNA and CDR2 YNFKEQ. V was cut by 0 bases and J by 5 bases, with 13 bases left in between. The CDR3 sequence: CASSQDLLGVETQYF. CDR3 nucleotides: TGTGCCAGCAGCCAAGATTTGCTAGGGGTTGAGACCCAGTACTTC.

This clonotype was picked up a small number of times. The CDR3 reads CASSGDRVLREQYF. In DNA, the CDR3 is TGCGCCAGCTCCGGGGACAGGGTTCTGAGGGAGCAGTACTTC. The rearrangement uses TRBV10-2 and TRBJ2-7, with TRBD1 matching 9 bases. Germline V CDR1 and CDR2: WSHSY, SAAADI. V gave up 8 bases and J gave up 7 bases; unmatched junction bases: 12. There are 14 residues in the CDR3.

The V and J genes are TRBV27 and TRBJ2-7; D gene uncertain. This CDR3 has 14 residues. Germline V gene lookup returns CDR1 MNHEY and CDR2 SMNVEV (reference sequence). The V gene lost 4 bases and the J gene lost 1 base, with 11 bases spanning the gap. CDR3 bases: TGTGCCAGCAGTTACGGTTCTGGATCCTACGAGCAGTACTTC. Translating it yields CASSYGSGSYEQYF.

This clonotype was found many times. This sequence joins TRBV4-2 and TRBJ1-2; 7 nucleotides match TRBD1. CDR3 length: 13 residues. The junction had 0 bases not matched to a gene; V was cut back by 1 base and J by 4 bases. The germline V gene has CDR1 LGHNA and CDR2 YNFKEQ. CDR3 in DNA: TGTGCCAGCAGCCAAGCAGGGGGCTATGGCTACACCTTC. Protein: CASSQAGGYGYTF.

The rearrangement uses TRBV27 and TRBJ2-4, with 8 bases fitting TRBD1. The ends lost 6 bases at V and 6 bases at J; junction bases unmatched: 13. The CDR3 is 16 amino acids. Per the germline V gene, CDR1 is MNHEY and CDR2 is SMNVEV (reference sequence). In nucleotides, the CDR3 is TGTGCCAGCAGCCCTCGGCCCGGGACAGGATTAAACATTCAGTACTTC. It is translated as CASSPRPGTGLNIQYF.

The CDR3 here is CASSSRTSISTDTQYF. For the CDR3, the DNA is TGTGCCAGCAGCTCCAGGACTAGTATTAGCACAGATACGCAGTATTTT. The chain uses TRBV4-2 and TRBJ2-3; 7 positions agree with TRBD2. The CDR3 sequence is 16 residues long. Per the germline V gene, CDR1 is LGHNA and CDR2 is YNFKEQ. The ends lost 5 bases at V and 0 bases at J; junction bases unmatched: 8.

This clonotype was seen a few times. The rearrangement links TRBV5-5 to TRBJ2-4; 7 positions match TRBD1. The CDR3 is made up of 17 amino acids. CDR1 is SGHKS and CDR2 is YYEKEE in the germline V gene (reference sequence). The ends lost 1 base at V and 1 base at J; junction bases unmatched: 8. CDR3 DNA sequence: TGTGCCAGCAGCTTGCAGGGGGACGGACGGGCCAAAAACATTCAGTACTTC. Translation: CASSLQGDGRAKNIQYF.

This chain uses TRBV5-1 with TRBJ1-2, with a weak D call TRBD1 (5 bases). Trimming took 2 bases from V and 4 from J, leaving 9 bases between them. Per the germline V gene, CDR1 is SGHRS and CDR2 is YFSETQ. The CDR3 has 13 residues. CDR3 DNA: TGCGCCAGCAGCTTCGGGACCTTCTATGGCTACACCTTC. Amino acid sequence: CASSFGTFYGYTF.

The rearrangement joins TRBV6-5 to TRBJ2-5, with TRBD1 as a possible D gene (6 bases). This CDR3 contains 15 residues. Per the germline V gene, CDR1 is MNHEY and CDR2 is SVGAGI. Between the trimmed V and J ends, which lost 1 base and 2 bases, there was a span of 11 bases. The CDR3 nucleotides read TGTGCCAGCAGTTACTTTGGACAGCTACAAGAGACCCAGTACTTC. Translating it yields CASSYFGQLQETQYF.

This clonotype appeared a few times. A clone one base away is much larger, so this may be a read error. The J gene is TRBJ1-1, the V gene TRBV29-1; no clear D gene. Trimming left V 7 bases short and J 4 bases short, with 13 bases between. Germline loops: CDR1 SQVTM, CDR2 ANQGSEA. This CDR3 spans 12 amino acids. DNA for the CDR3: TGCAGCGGTGTCCTCTCAACCACTGAAGCTTTCTTT. Translating gives CSGVLSTTEAFF.

The chain combines TRBV6-6 with TRBJ2-2, with 8 bases fitting TRBD1. The V gene's germline CDR1 is MNHNY and CDR2 SVGAGI (reference sequence). CDR3 length: 15 amino acids. Trimming removed 5 bases from V and 3 bases from J; junction bases left unmatched: 5. The CDR3 loop is CASSPGGSYTGELFF. The CDR3 nucleotides are TGTGCCAGCAGTCCAGGGGGCTCCTACACCGGGGAGCTGTTTTTT.

The chain has TRBV24-1 and TRBJ1-5; D is ambiguous. V was shortened by 5 bases and J by 5 bases, with 12 bases between the two germline ends. The CDR3 extends over 14 amino acids. Germline V gene lookup returns CDR1 KGHDR and CDR2 SFDVKD. CDR3 nucleotide sequence: TGTGCCACCAGTGGTCCACAGAGAGATCAGCCCCAGCATTTT. Translation gives CATSGPQRDQPQHF.

This clonotype appeared a few times. The genes are TRBV12-3 or TRBV12-4 and TRBJ1-1; TRBD1 is a possible D gene (5 bases). This CDR3 has 15 residues. The V and J ends lost 4 bases and 0 bases respectively, with 12 bases between them. Written as DNA, the CDR3 is TGTGCCAGCAGTTCCCCGGACAAAATGAACACTGAAGCTTTCTTT. Its translation is CASSSPDKMNTEAFF.

The rearrangement joins TRBV5-1 to TRBJ1-6, with a weak D call TRBD1 (5 bases). CDR3 length: 14 amino acids. Trimming took 4 bases from V and 8 from J, leaving 13 bases between them. Germline V gene data show CDR1 as SGHRS and CDR2 as YFSETQ. The CDR3 region is CASSQLGGDSPLHF. In DNA, the CDR3 is TGCGCCAGCAGCCAATTGGGGGGGGATTCACCCCTCCACTTT.

This chain uses TRBV18 with TRBJ1-1; 10 nucleotides match TRBD1. CDR1 and CDR2 (germline): KGHSH, LQKENI. V lost 2 bases and J lost 6; bases outside the gene matches: 12. CDR3 size: 17 residues. The CDR3: CASSPEGTGAPRAEAFF. The CDR3 DNA sequence: TGTGCCAGCTCACCAGAGGGGACAGGGGCTCCTAGGGCTGAAGCTTTCTTT. The full variable domain, its missing parts supplied by reference TRBV18 and TRBJ1-1, is NAGVMQNPRHLVRRRGQEARLRCSPMKGHSHVYWYRQLPEEGLKFMVYLQKENIIDESGMPKERFSAEFPKEGPSILRIQQVVRGDSAAYFCASSPEGTGAPRAEAFFGQGTRLTVV.

The chain combines TRBV27 with TRBJ2-5; 7 positions agree with TRBD2. The CDR3 contains 15 residues. Germline lookup yields CDR1 MNHEY and CDR2 SMNVEV (reference sequence). The J segment lost 9 bases and the V segment lost 5 bases, leaving 15 bases of the junction unmatched. The CDR3 nucleotides read TGTGCCAGCAGTCCTAGCGGCATCCCTGAAGGGGCCCAGTACTTC. Translating it yields CASSPSGIPEGAQYF.

This clonotype was observed a handful of times. The genes are TRBV5-1 and TRBJ2-5; 10 positions match TRBD2. The germline V gene encodes CDR1 SGHRS and CDR2 YFSETQ. The V gene end was trimmed by 3 bases and the J gene end by 3 bases; junction bases not matched to a gene: 5. This CDR3 has 15 amino acids. The CDR3 reads CASSSGLAGEETQYF. The CDR3, as DNA: TGCGCCAGCAGCTCAGGCCTAGCGGGGGAAGAGACCCAGTACTTC.

The chain couples TRBV19 to TRBJ1-5, with TRBD1 matching 8 bases. Per germline, CDR1 LNHDA and CDR2 SQIVND (reference sequence). This CDR3 is 15 amino acids long. Trimming took 4 bases from V and 4 from J; bases not matched to a gene: 6. CDR3 coding DNA: TGTGCCAGTAGTACCCTACAGGGGGGGAATCAGCCCCAGCATTTT. It translates to CASSTLQGGNQPQHF.

With respect to this clonotype: One end of the junction is discordant with germline, which a read error may explain. The chain recombines TRBV5-1 with TRBJ2-1; 8 bases agree with TRBD2. The germline V gene has CDR1 SGHRS and CDR2 YFSETQ. The length of the CDR3 is 14 residues. CDR3 protein: CASSAAGGYNGQFF. The CDR3 DNA sequence: TGCGCCAGCAGTGCCGCGGGGGGTTACAATGGGCAGTTCTTC.